This is a list of T cell receptor beta chains from one sample in a study of metastatic and nonmetastatic thyroid tumors. TCRdb re-analyzed the PCR reads through MiXCR. Here the sample spans roughly 30,000 clones, 30% being singletons. Material for sequencing was blood. The receptors shown here come from a female donor with papillary thyroid cancer or a benign thyroid nodule (not recorded which). Some clones in this sample may be carry-over from other donors' samples. CDR3s include the opening cysteine and the closing phenylalanine or tryptophan. D genes are given only for firm matches. Size tells how often a clone was seen (once, few, many) or the class of an expanded clone, and some rows leave it out.

d_gene | abundance | j_gene | v_gene | CDR3nt | CDR3aa
TRBD1 | - | TRBJ1-2 | TRBV6-5 | TGTGCCAGCAGTTACTCCGCCGGAGGGACAGGGGGCGTAGGCTACACCTTC | CASSYSAGGTGGVGYTF
TRBD2 | - | TRBJ2-3 | TRBV5-1 | TGCGCCAGCAGCCGAGGAGGGGTAGCGGGAGGGCTTTTCACAGATACGCAGTATTTT | CASSRGGVAGGLFTDTQYF
- | - | TRBJ2-1 | TRBV24-1 | TGTGCCACCAGTGATAGGTACGTCGACTACAATGAGCAGTTCTTC | CATSDRYVDYNEQFF
TRBD1 | - | TRBJ2-7 | TRBV30 | TGTGCCTGGAGGGACAGGGGGACAAGGTACGAGCAGTACTTC | CAWRDRGTRYEQYF
- | few | TRBJ2-7 | TRBV27 | TGTGCCAGCAGAGAGGGGCAGGGTAACCACGAGCAGTACTTC | CASREGQGNHEQYF
- | - | TRBJ2-7 | TRBV20-1 | TGCAGTGCTAGGTGGGGAAGCGAGCGGTACTTC | CSARWGSERYF
TRBD2 | - | TRBJ2-7 | TRBV20-1 | TGCAGTCCTTTGAGGGGAGGGGTCTACGAGCAGTACTTC | CSPLRGGVYEQYF
TRBD2 | medium-sized | TRBJ2-1 | TRBV6-1 | TGTGCCAGCAGTGAATATACGGGAGGCTACAATGAGCAGTTCTTC | CASSEYTGGYNEQFF
- | - | TRBJ2-3 | TRBV20-1 | TGCAGTGCTAGAGTGGTTACCGACGGAGATACGCAGTATTTT | CSARVVTDGDTQYF
- | many | TRBJ1-3 | TRBV5-8 | TGTGCCAGCAGCAGGGACATCTCTGGAAACACCATATATTTT | CASSRDISGNTIYF
TRBD2 | medium-sized | TRBJ2-1 | TRBV20-1 | TGCAGTGCTAGAGAGGAAGCGGGAGGGCCCGGAGAGCAGTTCTTC | CSAREEAGGPGEQFF
- | few | TRBJ1-4 | TRBV6-2/TRBV6-3 | TGTGCCAGCAGTTACCGGGGACACGTTAATGAAAAACTGTTTTTT | CASSYRGHVNEKLFF
TRBD1 | - | TRBJ2-7 | TRBV20-1 | TGCAGTGCCAACTGGAAGGGGGCCTCCTACGAGCAGTACTTC | CSANWKGASYEQYF
- | - | TRBJ1-2 | TRBV6-2/TRBV6-3 | TGTGCCAGCAGCCCATCAAGGACTCTCCAGCCTAACTATGGCTACACCTTC | CASSPSRTLQPNYGYTF
- | - | TRBJ2-2 | TRBV6-1 | TGTGCCATTGGCAGAGCGAACACCGGGGAGCTGTTTTTT | CAIGRANTGELFF
TRBD1 | few | TRBJ2-7 | TRBV6-1 | TGTGCCAGCAGTCCCGCGACGACCGGGACAGGACTCCAGGAGCAGTACTTC | CASSPATTGTGLQEQYF
TRBD2 | - | TRBJ2-7 | TRBV4-1 | TGCGCCAGCAGCCAAGCGGGGGGTACCTACGAGCAGTACTTC | CASSQAGGTYEQYF
- | few | TRBJ2-7 | TRBV6-2/TRBV6-3 | TGTGCCAGCAGTTACACACAAGGCGAGCAGTACTTC | CASSYTQGEQYF
- | - | TRBJ1-3 | TRBV18 | TGTGCCAGCTCATCACTCTCGGGAGTAACCATATATTTT | CASSSLSGVTIYF
- | few | TRBJ2-3 | TRBV27 | TGTGCCAGCAGTCTTATCCCAGAGGATACGCAGTATTTT | CASSLIPEDTQYF
TRBD1 | few | TRBJ1-1 | TRBV25-1 | TGTGCCAGCAGTGGGACAGGGGGCACTGAAGCTTTCTTT | CASSGTGGTEAFF
TRBD2 | many | TRBJ2-1 | TRBV5-4 | TGTGCCAGCAGCTCGGGGACTAGCACAAACAATGAGCAGTTCTTC | CASSSGTSTNNEQFF
- | few | TRBJ2-5 | TRBV15 | TGTGCCACCAGCAGAGCCATGGCGAAAGAGACCCAGTACTTT | CATSRAMAKETQYF
- | - | TRBJ2-7 | TRBV11-1 | TGTGCCAGCAGCACCCGCTTGGTAGACGTCGCCGGCGAGCAGTACTTC | CASSTRLVDVAGEQYF
- | many | TRBJ2-2 | TRBV5-1 | TGCGCCAGCAGCGTACCAACCGGGGAGCTGTTTTTT | CASSVPTGELFF
TRBD1 | many | TRBJ1-4 | TRBV6-1 | TGTGCCAGCAGTAAGGGACAGGGGGGAAGCGAAAAACTGTTTTTT | CASSKGQGGSEKLFF
TRBD1 | - | TRBJ2-2 | TRBV7-9 | TGTGCCAGCAGTGGACAGGCGAAAGTCACCGGGGAGCTGTTTTTT | CASSGQAKVTGELFF
- | - | TRBJ2-2 | TRBV20-1 | TGCAGTGCTAGGGGGGGCGCGAACACCGGGGAGCTGTTTTTT | CSARGGANTGELFF